The present T cell receptor (beta chain) was sequenced within a study of spatial heterogeneity in lung cancer. As to this clonotype: Its antigen remains unidentified.

Regarding the study as a whole: The counts of expanded TCRs, ubiquitous and regional, tracked ubiquitous and regional nonsynonymous mutations, respectively. The number of expanded tumor alpha and beta chains correlated with mutation number.

The V end lost 0 bases, the J end lost 10 bases, and 19 bases lay between the germline ends. Germline V gene sequence: CDR1 LGHNA, CDR2 YSLEER. CDR3 size: 16 residues. Time point meaning: sample taken at primary tumor resection. Whole RNA came from tumor, nontumor lung or frozen PBMC and was sequenced without being sorted. TCRdb fed the 5' RACE reads into MiXCR, producing one record per CDR3 protein. The profile shows approximately 26,000 distinct CDR3 sequences, just under 9% of them singletons. The sequence derives from a male donor with early-stage non-small cell lung cancer. This chain connects TRBV4-3 to TRBJ2-1, with D possibly called TRBD1 or TRBD2 (5 bases each). Sequences were derived from lung tumor tissue, sampled at surgery. CDR3 sequence reads: CASSQDITRGRQEQFF. DNA for the CDR3: TGCGCCAGCAGCCAAGATATAACTAGGGGTCGTCAAGAGCAGTTCTTC.